These 20 T cell receptor beta chains came from one sample sequenced in a study of CD8 T cells in ankylosing spondylitis. TCRdb processed the 5' RACE reads anew with MiXCR; each CDR3 protein has one entry. The table records 300,000 to 400,000 distinct CDR3 sequences, around a tenth of them present only once. The sample taken for sequencing was blood, either unsorted or a sorted T cell fraction (not recorded which). The receptors were gathered from a female donor with ankylosing spondylitis or in good health (not recorded which).

This clonotype was counted ten times or more. The rearrangement links TRBV6-2 or TRBV6-3 to TRBJ1-2; 9 bases are a match to TRBD1. The CDR3 is 14 residues long. CDR1 and CDR2 from the germline V gene are MNHEY and SVGEGT. With 6 bases clipped from V and 8 bases from J, the junction kept 10 bases outside the gene matches. The CDR3 nucleotides read TGTGCCAGCAGACCGGGGACAGGGAGGTACGGCTACACCTTC. It yields the protein CASRPGTGRYGYTF.

At least ten counts were recorded for this clonotype. This chain uses TRBV9 with TRBJ2-3, with a possible D match to TRBD1 (6 bases). Germline V lookup: CDR1 SGDLS, CDR2 YYNGEE. The CDR3 is 14 residues long. Trimming removed 3 bases from V and 3 bases from J, with 11 bases in between. CDR3 nucleotides: TGTGCCAGCAGCGGTATCGGGACAACAGATACGCAGTATTTT. This sequence encodes CASSGIGTTDTQYF.

The chain has TRBV3-1 and TRBJ1-2; D unresolved. V gave up 1 base and J gave up 8 bases, with 17 bases separating them. CDR1 and CDR2 from the germline V gene are LGHDT and YNNKEL (reference sequence). The CDR3 spans 15 residues. The CDR3 DNA reads TGTGCCAGCAGCCAAGCGGTCCGGAGCTTTGGGGGCTACACCTTC. It specifies CASSQAVRSFGGYTF.

This clonotype was seen only a few times. The chain uses TRBV3-1 and TRBJ2-1; 8 bases line up with TRBD2. Germline lookup yields CDR1 LGHDT and CDR2 YNNKEL (reference sequence). The CDR3 extends over 16 amino acids. The V gene end was trimmed by 1 base and the J gene end by 6 bases; junction bases not matched to a gene: 8. CDR3 residues: CASSQAGGPQSNEQFF. As DNA, the CDR3 is TGTGCCAGCAGCCAAGCGGGGGGGCCTCAAAGCAATGAGCAGTTCTTC.

The V call is TRBV6-1, the J call TRBJ1-1; perhaps TRBD1 as D (5 bases). CDR3 length: 13 residues. Germline V gene data show CDR1 as MNHNS and CDR2 as SASEGT. The ends were cut back, 8 bases at V and 4 bases at J, with 14 bases in the middle. CDR3 region: CASFTSGFTEAFF. CDR3 bases: TGTGCCAGCTTCACCTCAGGGTTCACTGAAGCTTTCTTT.

This clonotype was recorded many times. The gene calls are TRBV12-3 or TRBV12-4 and TRBJ1-2; 8 bases line up with TRBD1. The CDR3 runs to 13 residues. The V and J ends lost 6 bases and 5 bases, in that order; junction bases with no gene match: 5. CDR3: CASSRDRSYGYTF. CDR3 nucleotides: TGTGCCAGCAGCCGGGACAGGAGTTATGGCTACACCTTC.

This clonotype was detected many times. The chain joins TRBV7-6 to TRBJ1-1; 8 bases are shared with TRBD1. V was clipped by 2 bases and J by 6 bases; unmatched bases: 8. CDR3 length: 15 residues. The germline V gene encodes CDR1 SGHVS and CDR2 FNYEAQ. The CDR3 DNA follows: TGTGCCAGCAGCTTAACCACAGGGGGTTCCCCTGAAGCTTTCTTT. This codes for CASSLTTGGSPEAFF.

This clonotype was found many times. This chain links TRBV11-2 with TRBJ2-5; D is unclear. Trimming cost V 4 bases and J 5 bases, with 5 bases left between them. The germline V gene has CDR1 SGHAT and CDR2 FQNNGV. The CDR3 has 11 amino acids. The chain's CDR3 is CASSSVETQYF. CDR3 DNA sequence: TGTGCCAGCAGCTCAGTGGAGACCCAGTACTTC.

The rearrangement links TRBV20-1 to TRBJ1-6; TRBD1 is a possible D gene (5 bases). The CDR3 contains 16 residues. V dropped 5 bases and J dropped 9 bases, with 23 bases sitting between them. CDR1 is DFQATT, CDR2 SNEGSKA, per germline (reference sequence). The CDR3 nucleotides are TGCAGTGCTGCCGGGACGTTGAGATATGGGGCTTCACCCCTCCACTTT. It codes for CSAAGTLRYGASPLHF.

V is TRBV28 and J is TRBJ2-5, with 11 nucleotides matching TRBD2. The CDR3 is made up of 18 amino acids. The V gene end was trimmed by 5 bases and the J gene end by 0 bases; junction bases not matched to a gene: 11. Per the germline V gene, CDR1 is MDHEN and CDR2 is SYDVKM. The CDR3 DNA is TGTGCCAGCAGTCTCCCGACTAGCGGGGTTAGGTACCAAGAGACCCAGTACTTC. Encoded protein: CASSLPTSGVRYQETQYF. Full variable domain (rest looked up from reference TRBV28 and TRBJ2-5): DVKVTQSSRYLVKRTGEKVFLECVQDMDHENMFWYRQDPGLGLRLIYFSYDVKMKEKGDIPEGYSVSREKKERFSLILESASTNQTSMYLCASSLPTSGVRYQETQYFGPGTRLLVL.

This chain links TRBV4-3 with TRBJ2-6; no clear D gene. The CDR3 sequence is 17 residues long. CDR1 is LGHNA, CDR2 YSLEER, per germline. The V and J ends lost 0 bases and 4 bases respectively, with 13 bases between them. CDR3 amino acids: CASSQDLVLSGANVLTF. CDR3 bases: TGCGCCAGCAGCCAAGATTTAGTACTCTCCGGGGCCAACGTCCTGACTTTC.

This clonotype was counted only a few times. The gene calls are TRBV7-2 and TRBJ1-5; no definite D call. CDR3 length equals 12 residues. Germline CDR1 and CDR2: SGHTA and FQGNSA. Between the trimmed V and J ends, which lost 3 bases and 9 bases, there was a span of 9 bases. The CDR3 DNA is TGTGCCAGCAGCTTTGACTACTCGCCCCAGCATTTT. Translation gives CASSFDYSPQHF.

The sample holds a few counts of this clonotype. The junction and the germline gene differ at one end; a read error may be behind it. The rearrangement links TRBV10-3 to TRBJ2-1, with D perhaps TRBD2 (6 bases). Germline CDR1 is ENHRY and CDR2 is SYGVKD. The CDR3 has 13 amino acids. The CDR3 DNA reads TGTGCCATCGGGGGGAGCTCCCACAATGAGCAGTTCTTC. As protein: CAIGGSSHNEQFF.

This clonotype was observed at least ten times. The V and J genes are TRBV20-1 and TRBJ2-5, with unresolved D. There are 14 residues in the CDR3. CDR1 is DFQATT and CDR2 is SNEGSKA in the germline V gene (reference sequence). The ends were cut back, 4 bases at V and 2 bases at J, with 14 bases in the middle. This chain's CDR3 is CSAIMRLVQETQYF. The CDR3, as DNA: TGCAGTGCTATTATGAGACTCGTTCAAGAGACCCAGTACTTC.

V usage is TRBV6-1 and J usage is TRBJ2-7; D is perhaps TRBD1 (6 bases). Trimming took 0 bases from V and 7 from J, leaving 10 bases between them. From germline, CDR1 is MNHNS and CDR2 SASEGT. The CDR3 is 13 residues long. CDR3 loop: CASSEAGAQEQYF. The CDR3 region has the DNA TGTGCCAGCAGTGAAGCGGGGGCCCAAGAGCAGTACTTC.

In this sample, this clonotype turned up many times. The rearrangement joins TRBV20-1 to TRBJ2-5; D call uncertain. V was clipped by 2 bases and J by 2 bases, with 0 bases between them. The CDR3 extends over 10 amino acids. Germline lookup yields CDR1 DFQATT and CDR2 SNEGSKA (reference sequence). The CDR3: CSARQETQYF. In DNA, the CDR3 is TGCAGTGCTAGACAAGAGACCCAGTACTTC.

At least ten counts were recorded for this clonotype. This sequence joins TRBV29-1 and TRBJ2-2; perhaps TRBD1 as D (6 bases). This CDR3 comprises 12 residues. With 4 bases removed from V and 4 bases from J, the gap between germline ends came to 7 bases. Germline values: CDR1 SQVTM, CDR2 ANQGSEA. CDR3 amino acids: CSVGGPTGELFF. The CDR3 coding sequence is TGCAGCGTTGGGGGGCCCACCGGGGAGCTGTTTTTT.

The chain uses TRBV5-1 and TRBJ2-5, with 9 bases aligning to TRBD2. Germline V gene lookup returns CDR1 SGHRS and CDR2 YFSETQ. With 1 base clipped from V and 4 bases from J, the junction kept 5 bases outside the gene matches. This CDR3 is 15 amino acids long. This chain's CDR3 is CASSLTSGRIETQYF. The CDR3 nucleotides read TGCGCCAGCAGCTTGACCAGCGGGAGGATAGAGACCCAGTACTTC.

This clonotype was recorded at least ten times. V and J are TRBV7-4 and TRBJ2-2; TRBD2 agrees at 7 bases. This CDR3 spans 14 amino acids. The ends lost 5 bases at V and 6 bases at J; junction bases unmatched: 6. Per germline, CDR1 SGHVT and CDR2 SQSDAQ. CDR3 residues: CASSARLAAGELFF. CDR3 DNA sequence: TGTGCCAGCAGCGCTAGACTAGCTGCCGGGGAGCTGTTTTTT.

Here the CDR3 reads CASSAGTEYGYTF. The CDR3 DNA sequence: TGTGCCAGCAGCGCCGGGACTGAATATGGCTACACCTTC. This chain connects TRBV7-9 to TRBJ1-2; D is possibly TRBD1 (5 bases). Germline V CDR1 and CDR2: SEHNR, FQNEAQ (reference sequence). Trimming left V 5 bases short and J 5 bases short, with 12 bases between. This CDR3 is built from 13 residues.